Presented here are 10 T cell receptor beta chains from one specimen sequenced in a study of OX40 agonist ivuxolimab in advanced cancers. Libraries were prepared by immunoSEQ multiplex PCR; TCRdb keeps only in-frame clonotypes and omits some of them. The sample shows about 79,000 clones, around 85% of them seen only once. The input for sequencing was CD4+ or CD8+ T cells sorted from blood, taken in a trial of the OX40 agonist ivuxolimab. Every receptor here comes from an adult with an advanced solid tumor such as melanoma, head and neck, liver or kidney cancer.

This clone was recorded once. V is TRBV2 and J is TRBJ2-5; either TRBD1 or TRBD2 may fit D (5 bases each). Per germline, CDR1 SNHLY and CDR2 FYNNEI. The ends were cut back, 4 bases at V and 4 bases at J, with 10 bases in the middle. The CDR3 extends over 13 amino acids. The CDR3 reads CASSGGQGETQYF. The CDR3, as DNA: TGTGCCAGCAGTGGAGGGCAGGGAGAGACCCAGTACTTC.

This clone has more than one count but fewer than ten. The CDR3 region is CASSPTTVATGTGELFF. CDR3 coding DNA: TGTGCCAGCAGCCCGACGACAGTAGCAACCGGCACCGGGGAGCTGTTTTTT. The J gene is TRBJ2-2, the V gene TRBV7-6, with a possible D match to TRBD1 (5 bases). In germline, CDR1 is SGHVS, CDR2 FNYEAQ. V lost 5 bases and J lost 4, with 20 bases in between. This CDR3 is built from 17 residues.

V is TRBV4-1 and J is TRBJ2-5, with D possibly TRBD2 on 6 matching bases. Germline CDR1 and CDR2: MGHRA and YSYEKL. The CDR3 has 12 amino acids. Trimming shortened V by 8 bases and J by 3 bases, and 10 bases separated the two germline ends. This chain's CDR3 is CASRGVKETQYF. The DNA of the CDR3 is TGCGCCAGCCGCGGGGTTAAAGAGACCCAGTACTTC.

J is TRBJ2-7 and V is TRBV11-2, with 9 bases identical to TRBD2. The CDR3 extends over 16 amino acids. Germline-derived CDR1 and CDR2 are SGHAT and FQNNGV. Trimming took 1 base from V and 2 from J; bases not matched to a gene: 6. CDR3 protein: CASSLGPGLATYEQYF. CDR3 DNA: TGTGCCAGCAGCTTAGGGCCGGGACTAGCAACCTACGAGCAGTACTTC.

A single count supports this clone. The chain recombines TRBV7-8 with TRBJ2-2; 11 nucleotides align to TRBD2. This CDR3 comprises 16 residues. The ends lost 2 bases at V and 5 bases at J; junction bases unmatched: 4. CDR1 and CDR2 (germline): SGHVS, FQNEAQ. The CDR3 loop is CASSLKLAGVTGELFF. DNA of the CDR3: TGTGCCAGCAGCTTAAAACTAGCGGGAGTAACCGGGGAGCTGTTTTTT.

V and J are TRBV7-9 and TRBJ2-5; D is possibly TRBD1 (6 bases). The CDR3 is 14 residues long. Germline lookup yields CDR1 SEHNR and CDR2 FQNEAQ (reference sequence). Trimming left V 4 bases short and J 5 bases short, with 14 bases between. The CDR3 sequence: CASSSTQGRETQYF. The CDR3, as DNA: TGTGCCAGCAGCTCAACACAGGGACGGGAGACCCAGTACTTC.

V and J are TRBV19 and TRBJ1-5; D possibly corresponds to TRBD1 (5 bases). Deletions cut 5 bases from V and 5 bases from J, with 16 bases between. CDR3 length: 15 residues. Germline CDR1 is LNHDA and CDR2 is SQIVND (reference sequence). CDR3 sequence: CASSPNPGADQPQHF. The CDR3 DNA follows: TGTGCCAGTAGTCCAAACCCCGGGGCCGATCAGCCCCAGCATTTT.

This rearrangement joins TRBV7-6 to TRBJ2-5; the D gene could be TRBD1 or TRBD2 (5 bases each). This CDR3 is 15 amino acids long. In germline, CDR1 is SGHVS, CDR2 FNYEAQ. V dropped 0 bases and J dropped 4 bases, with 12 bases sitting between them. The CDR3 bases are TGTGCCAGCAGCTTAGCCGGGACCGAGGGAGAGACCCAGTACTTC. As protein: CASSLAGTEGETQYF.

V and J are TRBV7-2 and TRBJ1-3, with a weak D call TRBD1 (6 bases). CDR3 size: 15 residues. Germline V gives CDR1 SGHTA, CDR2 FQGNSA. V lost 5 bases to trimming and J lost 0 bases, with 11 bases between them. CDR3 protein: CASSNRQASGNTIYF. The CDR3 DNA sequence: TGTGCCAGCAGCAACCGACAGGCCTCTGGAAACACCATATATTTT.

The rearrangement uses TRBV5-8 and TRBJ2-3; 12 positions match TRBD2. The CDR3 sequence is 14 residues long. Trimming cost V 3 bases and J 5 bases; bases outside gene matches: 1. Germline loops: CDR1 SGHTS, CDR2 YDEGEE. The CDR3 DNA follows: TGTGCCAGCAGCTGGGGACTAGCGGGAGATACGCAGTATTTT. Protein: CASSWGLAGDTQYF.